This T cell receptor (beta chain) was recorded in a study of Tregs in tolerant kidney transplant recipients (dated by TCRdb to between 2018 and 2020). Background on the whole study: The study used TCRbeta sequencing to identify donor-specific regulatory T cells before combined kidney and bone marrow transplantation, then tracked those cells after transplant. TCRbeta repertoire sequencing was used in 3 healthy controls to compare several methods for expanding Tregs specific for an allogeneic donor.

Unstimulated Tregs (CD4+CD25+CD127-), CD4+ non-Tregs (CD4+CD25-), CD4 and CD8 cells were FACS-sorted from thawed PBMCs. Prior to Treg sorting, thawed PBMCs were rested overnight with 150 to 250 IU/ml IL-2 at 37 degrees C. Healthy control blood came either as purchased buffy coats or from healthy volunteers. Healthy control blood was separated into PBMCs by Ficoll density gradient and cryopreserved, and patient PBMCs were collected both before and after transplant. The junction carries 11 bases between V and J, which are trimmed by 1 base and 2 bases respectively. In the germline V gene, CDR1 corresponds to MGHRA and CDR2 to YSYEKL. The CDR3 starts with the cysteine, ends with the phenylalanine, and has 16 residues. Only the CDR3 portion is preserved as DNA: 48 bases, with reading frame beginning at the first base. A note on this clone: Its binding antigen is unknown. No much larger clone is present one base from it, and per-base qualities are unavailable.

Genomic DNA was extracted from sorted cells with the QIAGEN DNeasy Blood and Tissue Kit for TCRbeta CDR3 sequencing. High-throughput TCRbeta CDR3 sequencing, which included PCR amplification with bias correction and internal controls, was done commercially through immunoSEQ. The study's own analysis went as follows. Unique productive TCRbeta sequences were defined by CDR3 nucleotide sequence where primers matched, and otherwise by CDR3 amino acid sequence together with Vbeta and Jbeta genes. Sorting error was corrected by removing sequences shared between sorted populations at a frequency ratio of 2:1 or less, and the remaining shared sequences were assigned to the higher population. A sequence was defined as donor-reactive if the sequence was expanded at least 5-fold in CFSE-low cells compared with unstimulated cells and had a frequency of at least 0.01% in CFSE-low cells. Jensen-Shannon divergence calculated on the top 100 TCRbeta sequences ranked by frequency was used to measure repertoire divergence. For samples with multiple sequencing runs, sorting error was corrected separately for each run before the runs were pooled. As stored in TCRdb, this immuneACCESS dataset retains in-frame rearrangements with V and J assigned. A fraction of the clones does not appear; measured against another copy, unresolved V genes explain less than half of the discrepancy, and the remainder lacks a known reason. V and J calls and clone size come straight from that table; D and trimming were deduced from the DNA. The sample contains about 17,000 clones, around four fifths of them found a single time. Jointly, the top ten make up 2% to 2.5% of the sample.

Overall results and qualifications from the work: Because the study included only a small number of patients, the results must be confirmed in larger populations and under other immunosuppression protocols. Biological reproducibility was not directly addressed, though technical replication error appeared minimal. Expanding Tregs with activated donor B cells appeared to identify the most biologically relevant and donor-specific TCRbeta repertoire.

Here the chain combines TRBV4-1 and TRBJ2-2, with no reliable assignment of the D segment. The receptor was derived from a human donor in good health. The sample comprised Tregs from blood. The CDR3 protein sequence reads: CASSQGLGLNTGELFF. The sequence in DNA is TGCGCCAGCAGCCAAGGTCTCGGATTAAACACCGGGGAGCTGTTTTTT.